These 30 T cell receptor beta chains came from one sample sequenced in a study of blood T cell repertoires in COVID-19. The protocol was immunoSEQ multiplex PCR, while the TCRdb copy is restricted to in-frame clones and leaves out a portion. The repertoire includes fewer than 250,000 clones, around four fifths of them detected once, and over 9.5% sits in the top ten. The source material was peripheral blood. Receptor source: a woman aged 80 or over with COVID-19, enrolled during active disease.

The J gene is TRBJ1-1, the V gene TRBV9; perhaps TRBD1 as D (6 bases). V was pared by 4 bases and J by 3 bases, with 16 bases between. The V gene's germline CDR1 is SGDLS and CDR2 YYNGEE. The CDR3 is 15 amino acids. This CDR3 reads CASSTNRDEDTEAFF. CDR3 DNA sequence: TGTGCCAGCAGCACCAACAGGGATGAGGACACTGAAGCTTTCTTT.

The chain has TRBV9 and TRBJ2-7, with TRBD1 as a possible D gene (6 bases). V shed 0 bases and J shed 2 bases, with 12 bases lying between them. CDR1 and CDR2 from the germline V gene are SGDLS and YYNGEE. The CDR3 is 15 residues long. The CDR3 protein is CASSVGQGNTYEQYF. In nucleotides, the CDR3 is TGTGCCAGCAGCGTAGGTCAGGGGAACACCTACGAGCAGTACTTC. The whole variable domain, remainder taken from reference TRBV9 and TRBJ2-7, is DSGVTQTPKHLITATGQRVTLRCSPRSGDLSVYWYQQSLDQGLQFLIQYYNGEERAKGNILERFSAQQFPDLHSELNLSSLELGDSALYFCASSVGQGNTYEQYFGPGTRLTVT.

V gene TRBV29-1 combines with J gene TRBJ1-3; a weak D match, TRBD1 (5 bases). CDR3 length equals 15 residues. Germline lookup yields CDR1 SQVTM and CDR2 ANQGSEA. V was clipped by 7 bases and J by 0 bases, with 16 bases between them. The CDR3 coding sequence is TGCAGCGCCCTCACGACAGACAGCTCTGGAAACACCATATATTTT. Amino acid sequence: CSALTTDSSGNTIYF. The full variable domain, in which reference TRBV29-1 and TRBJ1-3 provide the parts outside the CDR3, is SAVISQKPSRDICQRGTSLTIQCQVDSQVTMMFWYRQQPGQSLTLIATANQGSEATYESGFVIDKFPISRPNLTFSTLTVSNMSPEDSSIYLCSALTTDSSGNTIYFGEGSWLTVV.

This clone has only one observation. The CDR3 region is CASSPTPGTGSYEQYF. CDR3 in DNA: TGTGCCAGCTCACCAACCCCCGGGACAGGGTCCTACGAGCAGTACTTC. The genes are TRBV18 and TRBJ2-7; 9 positions agree with TRBD1. Unmatched junction bases numbered 6, after V lost 2 bases and J lost 1 base. This CDR3 spans 16 amino acids. CDR1 and CDR2 from the germline V gene are KGHSH and LQKENI. Looking up the rest from reference TRBV18 and TRBJ2-7 gives the full variable domain: NAGVMQNPRHLVRRRGQEARLRCSPMKGHSHVYWYRQLPEEGLKFMVYLQKENIIDESGMPKERFSAEFPKEGPSILRIQQVVRGDSAAYFCASSPTPGTGSYEQYFGPGTRLTVT.

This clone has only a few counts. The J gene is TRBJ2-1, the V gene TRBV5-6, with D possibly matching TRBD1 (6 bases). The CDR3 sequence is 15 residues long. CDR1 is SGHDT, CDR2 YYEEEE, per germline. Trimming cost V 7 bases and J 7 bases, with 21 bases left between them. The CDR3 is CASRPNRESRNEQFF. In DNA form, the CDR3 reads TGTGCCAGCCGCCCAAACAGGGAGTCGAGGAATGAGCAGTTCTTC. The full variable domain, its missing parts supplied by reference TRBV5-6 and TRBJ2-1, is DAGVTQSPTHLIKTRGQQVTLRCSPKSGHDTVSWYQQALGQGPQFIFQYYEEEERQRGNFPDRFSGHQFPNYSSELNVNALLLGDSALYLCASRPNRESRNEQFFGPGTRLTVL.

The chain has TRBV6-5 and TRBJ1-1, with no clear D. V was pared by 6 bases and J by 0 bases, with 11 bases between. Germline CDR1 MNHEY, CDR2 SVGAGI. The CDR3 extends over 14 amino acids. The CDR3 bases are TGTGCCAGCAGACCCGGAGGATTGAACACTGAAGCTTTCTTT. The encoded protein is CASRPGGLNTEAFF.

CDR3 loop: CASREPGLAYEQYF. CDR3 in DNA: TGTGCCAGCAGGGAGCCGGGACTAGCGTACGAGCAGTACTTC. This chain connects TRBV6-4 to TRBJ2-7; 10 bases are a match to TRBD2. Losses at the gene ends were 6 bases for V and 4 bases for J; bases not matched to a gene: 6. The V gene's germline CDR1 is MRHNA and CDR2 SNTAGT. CDR3 length: 14 amino acids.

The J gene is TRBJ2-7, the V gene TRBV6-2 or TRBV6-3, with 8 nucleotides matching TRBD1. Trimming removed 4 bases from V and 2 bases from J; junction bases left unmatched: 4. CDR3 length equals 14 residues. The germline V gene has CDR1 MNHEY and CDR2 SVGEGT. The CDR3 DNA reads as TGTGCCAGCAGTTCGGCGGGACAGGCCTACGAGCAGTACTTC. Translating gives CASSSAGQAYEQYF.

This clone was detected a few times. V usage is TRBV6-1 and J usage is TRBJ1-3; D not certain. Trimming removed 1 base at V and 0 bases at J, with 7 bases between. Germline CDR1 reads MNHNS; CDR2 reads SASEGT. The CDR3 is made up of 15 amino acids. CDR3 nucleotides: TGTGCCAGCAGTGAAGGCAGGATCTCTGGAAACACCATATATTTT. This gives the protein CASSEGRISGNTIYF.

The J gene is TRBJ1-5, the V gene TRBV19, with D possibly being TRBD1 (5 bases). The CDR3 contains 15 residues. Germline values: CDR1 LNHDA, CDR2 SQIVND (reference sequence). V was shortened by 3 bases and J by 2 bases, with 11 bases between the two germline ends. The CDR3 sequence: CASSMGWGGNQPQHF. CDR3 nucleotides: TGTGCCAGTAGTATGGGATGGGGCGGCAATCAGCCCCAGCATTTT.

CDR3 residues: CASSIDRGPPVNTEAFF. The DNA for the CDR3 is TGTGCCAGCAGCATCGACAGGGGACCCCCTGTGAACACTGAAGCTTTCTTT. The chain links TRBV7-2 to TRBJ1-1; 8 nucleotides agree with TRBD1. The CDR3 is made up of 17 amino acids. V was pared by 5 bases and J by 0 bases, with 11 bases of the junction left unmatched. Germline values: CDR1 SGHTA, CDR2 FQGNSA.

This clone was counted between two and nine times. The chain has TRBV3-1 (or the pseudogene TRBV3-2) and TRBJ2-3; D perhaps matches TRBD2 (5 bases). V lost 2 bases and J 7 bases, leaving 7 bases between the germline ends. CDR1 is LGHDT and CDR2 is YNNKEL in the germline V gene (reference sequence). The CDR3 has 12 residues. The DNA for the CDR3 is TGTGCCAGCAGCCAATCCGGGAATACGCAGTATTTT. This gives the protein CASSQSGNTQYF.

CDR3 loop: CAWSYSNEKLFF. CDR3 nucleotide sequence: TGTGCCTGGAGCTACTCTAATGAAAAACTGTTTTTT. This sequence joins TRBV30 and TRBJ1-4; D gene unclear. The CDR3 covers 12 residues. Germline CDR1 is GTSNPN and CDR2 is SVGIG (reference sequence). V was clipped by 3 bases and J by 3 bases, with 5 bases between them.

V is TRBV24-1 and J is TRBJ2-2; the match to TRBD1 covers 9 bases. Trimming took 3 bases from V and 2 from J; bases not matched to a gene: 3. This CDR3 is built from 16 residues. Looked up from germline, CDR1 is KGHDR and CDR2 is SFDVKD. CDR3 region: CATSDPGQGNTGELFF. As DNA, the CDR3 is TGTGCCACCAGTGATCCGGGACAGGGAAACACCGGGGAGCTGTTTTTT.

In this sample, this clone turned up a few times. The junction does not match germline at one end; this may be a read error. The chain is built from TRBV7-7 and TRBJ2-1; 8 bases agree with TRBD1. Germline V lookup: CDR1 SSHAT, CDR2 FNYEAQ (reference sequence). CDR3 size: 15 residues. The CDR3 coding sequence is TGTGCTAGCAGCTTAGCAGGGGGCGGGAACAATGAGCAGTTCTTC. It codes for CASSLAGGGNNEQFF.

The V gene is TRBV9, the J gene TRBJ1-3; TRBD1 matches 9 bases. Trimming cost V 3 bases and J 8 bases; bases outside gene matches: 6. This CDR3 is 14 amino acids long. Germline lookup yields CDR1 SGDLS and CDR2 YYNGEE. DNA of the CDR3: TGTGCCAGCAGCGCCGGGACAGGGAGGGACACCATATATTTT. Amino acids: CASSAGTGRDTIYF.

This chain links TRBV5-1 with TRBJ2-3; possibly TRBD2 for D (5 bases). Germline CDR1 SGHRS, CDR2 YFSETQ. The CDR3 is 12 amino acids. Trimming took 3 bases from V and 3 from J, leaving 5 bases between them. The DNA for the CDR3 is TGCGCCAGCAGCTCGGGGACAGATACGCAGTATTTT. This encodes CASSSGTDTQYF.

CDR3 nucleotides: TGTGCCAGCAACGCGGGGGGCGGGGGCTACGAGCAGTACTTC. Its translation: CASNAGGGGYEQYF. The rearrangement uses TRBV2 and TRBJ2-7; 8 bases are shared with TRBD2. The junction had 8 bases not matched to a gene; V was cut back by 7 bases and J by 3 bases. This CDR3 contains 14 residues. Germline loops: CDR1 SNHLY, CDR2 FYNNEI. The variable domain in full, with the rest retrieved from reference TRBV2 and TRBJ2-7, is EPEVTQTPSHQVTQMGQEVILRCVPISNHLYFYWYRQILGQKVEFLVSFYNNEISEKSEIFDDQFSVERPDGSNFTLKIRSTKLEDSAMYFCASNAGGGGYEQYFGPGTRLTVT.

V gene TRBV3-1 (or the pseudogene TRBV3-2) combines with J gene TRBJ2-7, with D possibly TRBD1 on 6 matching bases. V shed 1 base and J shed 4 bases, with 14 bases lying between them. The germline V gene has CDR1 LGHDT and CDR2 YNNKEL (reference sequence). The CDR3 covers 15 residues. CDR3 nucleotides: TGTGCCAGCAGCCAAGCCCCAGGGGATCAATACGAGCAGTACTTC. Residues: CASSQAPGDQYEQYF.

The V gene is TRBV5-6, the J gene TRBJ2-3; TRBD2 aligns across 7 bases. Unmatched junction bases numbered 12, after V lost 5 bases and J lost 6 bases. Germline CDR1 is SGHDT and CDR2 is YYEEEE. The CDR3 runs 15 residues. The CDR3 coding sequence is TGTGCCAGCAGTCCCAATTTGGGGAGGGCCGATACGCAGTATTTT. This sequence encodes CASSPNLGRADTQYF.

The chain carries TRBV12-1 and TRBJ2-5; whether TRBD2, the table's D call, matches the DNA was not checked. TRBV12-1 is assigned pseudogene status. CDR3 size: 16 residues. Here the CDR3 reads CASSCNSGAPWETQYF. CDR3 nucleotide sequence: TGTGCCAGCAGCTGTAATAGCGGGGCCCCTTGGGAGACCCAGTACTTC.

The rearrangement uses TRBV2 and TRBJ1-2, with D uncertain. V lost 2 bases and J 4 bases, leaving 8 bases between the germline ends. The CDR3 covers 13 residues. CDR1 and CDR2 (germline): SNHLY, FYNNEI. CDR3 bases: TGTGCCAGCAGTGAAACGGTGTCCTATGGCTACACCTTC. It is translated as CASSETVSYGYTF. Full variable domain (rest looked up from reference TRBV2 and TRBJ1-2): EPEVTQTPSHQVTQMGQEVILRCVPISNHLYFYWYRQILGQKVEFLVSFYNNEISEKSEIFDDQFSVERPDGSNFTLKIRSTKLEDSAMYFCASSETVSYGYTFGSGTRLTVV.

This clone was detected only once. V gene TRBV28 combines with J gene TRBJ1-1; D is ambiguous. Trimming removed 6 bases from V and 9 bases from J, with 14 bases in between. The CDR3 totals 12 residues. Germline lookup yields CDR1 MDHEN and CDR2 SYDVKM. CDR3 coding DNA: TGTGCCAGCAGACCTTCACAGAGTCAAGCTTTCTTT. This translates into CASRPSQSQAFF.

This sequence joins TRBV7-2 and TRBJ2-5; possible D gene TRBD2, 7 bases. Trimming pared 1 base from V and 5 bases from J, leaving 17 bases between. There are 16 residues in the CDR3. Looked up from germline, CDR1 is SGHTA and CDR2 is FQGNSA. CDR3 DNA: TGTGCCAGCAGCTTAGGTCGTGGGGGGGCCAAGGAGACCCAGTACTTC. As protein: CASSLGRGGAKETQYF.

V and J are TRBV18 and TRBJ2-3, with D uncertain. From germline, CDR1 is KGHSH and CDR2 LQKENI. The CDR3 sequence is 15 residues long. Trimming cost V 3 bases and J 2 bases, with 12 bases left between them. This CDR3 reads CASSPLSLNTDTQYF. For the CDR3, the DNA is TGTGCCAGCTCACCCCTAAGTTTGAACACAGATACGCAGTATTTT. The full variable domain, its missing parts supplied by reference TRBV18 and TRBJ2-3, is NAGVMQNPRHLVRRRGQEARLRCSPMKGHSHVYWYRQLPEEGLKFMVYLQKENIIDESGMPKERFSAEFPKEGPSILRIQQVVRGDSAAYFCASSPLSLNTDTQYFGPGTRLTVL.

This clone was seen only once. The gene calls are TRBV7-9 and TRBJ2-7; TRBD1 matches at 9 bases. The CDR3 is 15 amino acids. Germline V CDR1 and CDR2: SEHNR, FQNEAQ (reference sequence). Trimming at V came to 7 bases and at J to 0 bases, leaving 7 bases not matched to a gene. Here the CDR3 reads CASMEGDRVSYEQYV. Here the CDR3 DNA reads TGTGCCAGCATGGAAGGGGACAGGGTCTCCTACGAGCAGTACGTC.

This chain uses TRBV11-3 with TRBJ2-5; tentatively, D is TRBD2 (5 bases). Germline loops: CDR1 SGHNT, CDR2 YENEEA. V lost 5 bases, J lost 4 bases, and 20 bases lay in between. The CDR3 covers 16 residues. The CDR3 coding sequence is TGTGCCAGCAGCCCCCCTTTCAAGCGGAGTGGAGAGACCCAGTACTTC. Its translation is CASSPPFKRSGETQYF. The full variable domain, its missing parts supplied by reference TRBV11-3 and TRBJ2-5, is EAGVVQSPRYKIIEKKQPVAFWCNPISGHNTLYWYLQNLGQGPELLIRYENEEAVDDSQLPKDRFSAERLKGVDSTLKIQPAELGDSAVYLCASSPPFKRSGETQYFGPGTRLLVL.

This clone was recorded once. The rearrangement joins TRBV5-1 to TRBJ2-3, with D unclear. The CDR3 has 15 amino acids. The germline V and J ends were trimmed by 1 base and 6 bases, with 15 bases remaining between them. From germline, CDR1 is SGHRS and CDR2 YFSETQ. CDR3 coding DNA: TGCGCCAGCAGCTTGAACCCATTCTCCGCGGATACGCAGTATTTT. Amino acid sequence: CASSLNPFSADTQYF.

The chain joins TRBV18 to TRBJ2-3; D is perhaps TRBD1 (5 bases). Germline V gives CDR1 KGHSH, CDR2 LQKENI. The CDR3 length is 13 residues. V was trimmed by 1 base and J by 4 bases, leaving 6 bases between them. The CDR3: CASSPRGPDTQYF. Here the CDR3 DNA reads TGTGCCAGCTCACCACGGGGCCCAGATACGCAGTATTTT. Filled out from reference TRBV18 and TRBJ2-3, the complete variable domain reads NAGVMQNPRHLVRRRGQEARLRCSPMKGHSHVYWYRQLPEEGLKFMVYLQKENIIDESGMPKERFSAEFPKEGPSILRIQQVVRGDSAAYFCASSPRGPDTQYFGPGTRLTVL.

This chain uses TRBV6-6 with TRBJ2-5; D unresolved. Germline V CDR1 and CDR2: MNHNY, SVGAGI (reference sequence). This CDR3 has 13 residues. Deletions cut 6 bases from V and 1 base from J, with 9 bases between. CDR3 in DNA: TGTGCCAGCAGCCAGACACCCCAAGAGACCCAGTACTTC. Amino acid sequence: CASSQTPQETQYF.